Below are 11 T cell receptor beta chains sequenced from a single sample in a study of blood T cell repertoires in COVID-19. This table comes from immunoSEQ multiplex PCR, and its TCRdb copy is limited to in-frame clones, with some not included. This sample has about 310,000 clones, with about 89% found just once. Sequencing was performed on PBMCs or T cells enriched from blood (not recorded which). These receptors were obtained from a woman aged 40 to 55 who had recovered from COVID-19.

The table lists this clone with a count of one. This chain connects TRBV27 to TRBJ1-6, with TRBD1 as a possible D gene (5 bases). CDR3 length: 13 amino acids. Trimming removed 5 bases from V and 14 bases from J, with 16 bases in between. Germline CDR1 MNHEY, CDR2 SMNVEV (reference sequence). The CDR3 bases are TGTGCCAGCAGTGAACCACAGGCCCCGTCCCTCCACTTT. Its protein product is CASSEPQAPSLHF.

This chain joins TRBV13 and TRBJ2-3, with a weak D call TRBD1 (6 bases). CDR1 and CDR2 (germline): PRHDT, FYEKMQ (reference sequence). Trimming stripped 0 bases from V and 3 bases from J, with 13 bases between. CDR3 length: 16 amino acids. In DNA form, the CDR3 reads TGTGCCAGCAGCTTAGGCCGGGACACGGTAACAGATACGCAGTATTTT. As protein: CASSLGRDTVTDTQYF.

This chain links TRBV27 with TRBJ2-7; D perhaps matches TRBD2 (6 bases). V lost 3 bases, J lost 0 bases, and 12 bases lay in between. Germline V gene sequence: CDR1 MNHEY, CDR2 SMNVEV (reference sequence). CDR3 length: 15 residues. The CDR3 reads CASSFYGGTSYEQYF. CDR3 nucleotide sequence: TGTGCCAGCAGTTTTTACGGGGGAACCTCCTACGAGCAGTACTTC.

The J gene is TRBJ2-7, the V gene TRBV11-2; D possibly corresponds to TRBD2 (5 bases). Germline loops: CDR1 SGHAT, CDR2 FQNNGV. V gave up 5 bases and J gave up 4 bases, with 18 bases separating them. The CDR3 runs 15 residues. Here the CDR3 DNA reads TGTGCCAGCAGCAGCTCTGCAGGAGGCGGATACGAGCAGTACTTC. Its protein is CASSSSAGGGYEQYF.

The CDR3 nucleotides are TGTGCCAGTAGTATCCCGGCCGGGGAGCAGTTCTTC. It specifies CASSIPAGEQFF. The chain is built from TRBV19 and TRBJ2-1; D ambiguous. V lost 3 bases and J lost 10, with 10 bases in between. The CDR3 spans 12 residues. CDR1 is LNHDA and CDR2 is SQIVND in the germline V gene (reference sequence).

Only one count was recorded for this clone. The chain has TRBV5-1 and TRBJ1-1, with D possibly being TRBD1 (5 bases). From germline, CDR1 is SGHRS and CDR2 YFSETQ. With 4 bases removed from V and 5 bases from J, the gap between germline ends came to 15 bases. The CDR3 loop spans 14 amino acids. The CDR3 bases are TGCGCCAGCAGCCCCGCGACCCAGGGAACTGAAGCTTTCTTT. It translates to CASSPATQGTEAFF.

The rearrangement links TRBV2 to TRBJ2-3; 7 bases agree with TRBD2. This CDR3 contains 14 residues. The V and J ends lost 5 bases and 0 bases, in that order; junction bases with no gene match: 2. Per the germline V gene, CDR1 is SNHLY and CDR2 is FYNNEI. The DNA for the CDR3 is TGTGCCAGCAGTCTAGCGGTTAGCACAGATACGCAGTATTTT. As protein: CASSLAVSTDTQYF.

The J gene is TRBJ2-3, the V gene TRBV15; TRBD2 matches 13 bases. With 1 base clipped from V and 0 bases from J, the junction kept 1 base outside the gene matches. Germline V CDR1 and CDR2: LNHNV, YYDKDF (reference sequence). The CDR3 spans 17 residues. This CDR3 is CATSRGLAGGSTDTQYF. In nucleotides, the CDR3 is TGTGCCACCAGCAGAGGACTAGCGGGAGGCAGCACAGATACGCAGTATTTT.

Here the CDR3 DNA reads TGTGCCAGCAGCTTAGGGGGGGATCGAGGCACAGATACGCAGTATTTT. Residues: CASSLGGDRGTDTQYF. The V gene is TRBV7-9, the J gene TRBJ2-3; a possible D gene is TRBD2 (6 bases). CDR1 and CDR2 from the germline V gene are SEHNR and FQNEAQ (reference sequence). V lost 1 base and J lost 1, with 12 bases in between. This CDR3 spans 16 amino acids.

The chain carries TRBV6-5 and TRBJ2-3, with 9 nucleotides matching TRBD1. The CDR3 contains 13 residues. Germline lookup yields CDR1 MNHEY and CDR2 SVGAGI. With 8 bases clipped from V and 3 bases from J, the junction kept 3 bases outside the gene matches. The CDR3 is CASAGTGTDTQYF. In DNA form, the CDR3 reads TGTGCCAGCGCCGGGACAGGGACAGATACGCAGTATTTT.

V is TRBV7-3 and J is TRBJ2-2; TRBD2 is a possible D gene (6 bases). V was clipped by 1 base and J by 1 base, with 7 bases between them. Germline lookup yields CDR1 SGHTA and CDR2 FQGTGA. This CDR3 comprises 15 residues. CDR3 nucleotides: TGTGCCAGCAGCTTAAGTAGCGGGAACACCGGGGAGCTGTTTTTT. As protein: CASSLSSGNTGELFF.